Detailed here is one T cell receptor beta chain. Its matching antigen is unknown. The table came from immunoSEQ multiplex PCR; TCRdb's copy has only in-frame clones and leaves some out. The sample has more than 65,000 clones; around 88% are singletons. Peripheral blood came from all dose cohorts at three timepoints. The data originate from a study of OX40 agonist ivuxolimab in advanced cancers. The overall study: Dose-escalation patients suffered from hepatocellular carcinoma, melanoma, renal cell or head and neck cancer.

Between the trimmed V and J ends, which lost 4 bases and 7 bases, there was a span of 10 bases. There are 12 residues in the CDR3. Germline V CDR1 and CDR2: MNHEY, SMNVEV (reference sequence). Regarding the study as a whole: Normalized T-cell clonal expansion was also low in some nonresponders.

The chain is built from TRBV27 and TRBJ1-2; no reliable D call. The sample consisted of CD4+ or CD8+ T cells sorted from blood, taken in a trial of the OX40 agonist ivuxolimab. This receptor was obtained from an adult with an advanced solid tumor such as melanoma, head and neck, liver or kidney cancer. The chain's CDR3 is CASSSPVGGYTF. The CDR3 DNA reads as TGTGCCAGCAGTTCCCCGGTAGGTGGCTACACCTTC.